This section outlines one T cell receptor (beta chain) sequence together with its context. This sample stems from a study of regulatory T cells in long-lasting Graves disease. Germline lookup yields CDR1 SQVTM and CDR2 ANQGSEA. The CDR3 runs to 13 residues. V was pared by 7 bases and J by 7 bases, with 5 bases of the junction left unmatched. Arm-PCR of CDR3 regions with iRepertoire HTBI primers generated TCR beta libraries. A single record per CDR3 protein comes from TCRdb applying MiXCR to the multiplex PCR reads. The sample yields about 470,000 distinct CDR3 sequences, less than 25% seen once. As for time point: persistent/refractory GD, antithyroid drugs over 5 years with positive TRAb. Extracted RNA from PBMCs served as the source of the TCR library.

Sequenced here: peripheral blood mononuclear cells (PBMCs), sampled when the disease was refractory, from a patient treated with antithyroid drugs. The origin of this receptor is a female donor with Graves disease. The chain is built from TRBV29-1 and TRBJ2-1, with 12 nucleotides matching TRBD2. The DNA for the CDR3 is TGCAGCGCAAGGACTAGCGGGAAGAATGAGCAGTTCTTC. This gives the protein CSARTSGKNEQFF.